These 13 T cell receptor beta chains were all obtained from the same sample, sequenced in a study of OX40 agonist ivuxolimab in advanced cancers. Only in-frame clones appear in the TCRdb table, and some are missing; sequencing was by immunoSEQ multiplex PCR. The sample has about 83,000 clones, about 81% seen once; the top ten hold under 8%. The input for sequencing was CD4+ or CD8+ T cells sorted from blood, taken in a trial of the OX40 agonist ivuxolimab. The receptors here all came from an adult with an advanced solid tumor such as melanoma, head and neck, liver or kidney cancer.

The gene calls are TRBV30 and TRBJ1-2; no firm D call. CDR1 is GTSNPN, CDR2 SVGIG, per germline (reference sequence). V gave up 4 bases and J gave up 8 bases, with 11 bases separating them. The CDR3 is 11 amino acids. Written as DNA, the CDR3 is TGTGCCTGGAAGACCCCCTTAGGCTACACCTTC. This gives the protein CAWKTPLGYTF.

The V gene is TRBV9, the J gene TRBJ2-1, with 7 bases aligning to TRBD2. Germline CDR1 SGDLS, CDR2 YYNGEE. This CDR3 has 16 amino acids. J lost 4 bases, V lost 4 bases, and 11 bases had no gene match. The CDR3 spells CASSPSGRGVYNEQFF. The DNA of the CDR3 is TGTGCCAGCAGCCCCAGTGGCCGGGGGGTATACAATGAGCAGTTCTTC.

The V call is TRBV6-5, the J call TRBJ1-5; weak D call: TRBD1 (6 bases). Germline CDR1 MNHEY, CDR2 SVGAGI. The length of the CDR3 is 14 residues. With 4 bases removed from V and 4 bases from J, the gap between germline ends came to 11 bases. In nucleotides, the CDR3 is TGTGCCAGCAGTTTCACCGGACAGAATCAGCCCCAGCATTTT. As protein: CASSFTGQNQPQHF.

A single count supports this clone. This chain uses TRBV18 with TRBJ1-5; TRBD1 agrees at 7 bases. Trimming at V came to 5 bases and at J to 0 bases, leaving 4 bases not matched to a gene. The V gene's germline CDR1 is KGHSH and CDR2 LQKENI. The length of the CDR3 is 15 residues. CDR3 loop: CASSSTGSSNQPQHF. The CDR3 nucleotides read TGTGCCAGCTCATCGACAGGGTCTAGCAATCAGCCCCAGCATTTT.

This sequence joins TRBV4-2 and TRBJ1-1, with D possibly being TRBD1 (5 bases). Germline V CDR1 and CDR2: LGHNA, YNFKEQ. This CDR3 has 14 residues. Trimming shortened V by 4 bases and J by 0 bases, and 9 bases separated the two germline ends. CDR3: CASSPRQMNTEAFF. The DNA for the CDR3 is TGTGCCAGCAGCCCCCGACAGATGAACACTGAAGCTTTCTTT.

The CDR3 sequence is CASSLGQGQDGYTF. CDR3 DNA: TGTGCCAGCAGCTTAGGGCAGGGGCAGGATGGCTACACCTTC. The V call is TRBV11-2, the J call TRBJ1-2; possible D gene TRBD1, 6 bases. The V gene's germline CDR1 is SGHAT and CDR2 FQNNGV. Trimming took off 1 base at V and 6 bases at J, with 12 bases between the two ends. This CDR3 is 14 amino acids long.

This chain uses TRBV21-1 with TRBJ2-7; TRBD2, the table's D call, was not compared with the DNA. TRBV21-1 is labeled a pseudogene. This CDR3 comprises 15 residues. This CDR3 reads CASSKGGQRSYEQYF. For the CDR3, the DNA is TGTGCCAGCAGCAAAGGCGGTCAGCGCTCCTACGAGCAGTACTTC.

This clone was observed once. V usage is TRBV25-1 and J usage is TRBJ1-5; D is undetermined. Looked up from germline, CDR1 is MGHDK and CDR2 is SYGVNS. This CDR3 has 12 residues. Trimming took 1 base from V and 7 from J, leaving 5 bases between them. CDR3 DNA sequence: TGTGCCAGCAGTGAATCGAACCAGCCCCAGCATTTT. Translation: CASSESNQPQHF.

This clone was detected once. V gene TRBV11-3 combines with J gene TRBJ1-4; no firm D call. The CDR3 consists of 15 residues. Trimming pared 3 bases from V and 11 bases from J, leaving 19 bases between. Germline values: CDR1 SGHNT, CDR2 YENEEA. The CDR3 nucleotides read TGTGCCAGCAGCTTCGTGGGATCAGGAAGAAGTAAACTGTTTTTT. Translation: CASSFVGSGRSKLFF.

This chain links TRBV10-2 with TRBJ2-3; 11 positions match TRBD2. This CDR3 has 15 residues. CDR1 is WSHSY, CDR2 SAAADI, per germline. V was pared by 6 bases and J by 4 bases, with 6 bases of the junction left unmatched. In DNA form, the CDR3 reads TGCGCCAGCAGGGCAGGGACTAGCGGATCAGATACGCAGTATTTT. It specifies CASRAGTSGSDTQYF.

The chain joins TRBV18 to TRBJ2-7, with 7 bases lining up with TRBD2. Germline CDR1 and CDR2: KGHSH and LQKENI. The CDR3 spans 16 residues. Trimming removed 0 bases from V and 0 bases from J; junction bases left unmatched: 5. The CDR3 protein is CASSPPSGASSYEQYF. In DNA form, the CDR3 reads TGTGCCAGCTCACCACCGAGCGGGGCCTCCTCCTACGAGCAGTACTTC.

The chain employs TRBV7-3 and TRBJ2-2; 10 positions agree with TRBD2. With V trimmed by 6 bases and J by 1 base, 5 bases remained unmatched. The length of the CDR3 is 16 residues. The germline gives CDR1 SGHTA, CDR2 FQGTGA. CDR3 in DNA: TGTGCCAGCAGTCCCCCTAGCGGGGGGAACACCGGGGAGCTGTTTTTT. It encodes CASSPPSGGNTGELFF.

This sequence joins TRBV30 and TRBJ2-3; TRBD1 or TRBD2 may be the D gene (5 bases each). V dropped 1 base and J dropped 6 bases, with 5 bases sitting between them. This CDR3 has 11 amino acids. From germline, CDR1 is GTSNPN and CDR2 SVGIG (reference sequence). The CDR3 sequence is CAWSGGDTQYF. In nucleotides, the CDR3 is TGTGCCTGGAGTGGGGGGGATACGCAGTATTTT.